Reported below is one T cell receptor beta chain. Its cognate antigen is unknown. The data derive from a study of tumor and adjacent non-tumor tissue in lung cancer. Study details: Each sample yielded approximately 4.2 million productive TCRbeta reads on average. Points from the study as a whole: Compared with tumor, normal lung showed significantly lower TCR diversity.

This sample's RNA came from whole unsorted tissue. This CDR3 region has 13 residues. Trimming left V 5 bases short and J 12 bases short, with 19 bases between. CDR1 MGHRA and CDR2 YSYEKL come from the germline V gene. The library came from three nested PCR rounds adapted from ARM-PCR protocols. TCRdb analysed the multiplex PCR reads with MiXCR anew, one entry per CDR3 protein. The data show 90,000 to 130,000 distinct CDR3 sequences, with about 80% seen just once and around 21% held by the top ten. Sequencing was done on a sample of lung tumor tissue. This TCR was sampled from a man between 65 and 85 years old with non-small cell lung cancer. The gene calls are TRBV4-1 and TRBJ1-1; a weak D match, TRBD1 (5 bases). This CDR3 is CASSTQGGTKTFF. The CDR3 DNA is TGCGCCAGCAGCACCCAGGGTGGCACTAAAACTTTCTTT.